This T cell receptor (beta chain) was recorded in a study of T cells in localized non-small cell lung cancer. Study results and limitations: Of the tissues analyzed, uninvolved adjacent lung showed maximal T cell clonality, greater than tumor.

This clone is medium-sized. The antigen remains unidentified. CDR1 and CDR2 from the germline V gene are SGHNT and YENEEA. The length of the CDR3 is 13 residues. V was cut by 1 base and J by 2 bases, with 4 bases left in between. The data were produced by immunoSEQ multiplex PCR, yet TCRdb's version contains in-frame clones alone and is incomplete. The sample lists 40,000 to 65,000 clones; around nine tenths were seen once. V gene TRBV11-3 combines with J gene TRBJ2-3; unclear D gene. This material consisted of PBMCs, taken before any cancer treatment. This clonotype was sampled from a female donor with stage II lung adenocarcinoma. The CDR3 reads CASSLVYTDTQYF. The CDR3 DNA follows: TGTGCCAGCAGCTTAGTGTACACAGATACGCAGTATTTT.